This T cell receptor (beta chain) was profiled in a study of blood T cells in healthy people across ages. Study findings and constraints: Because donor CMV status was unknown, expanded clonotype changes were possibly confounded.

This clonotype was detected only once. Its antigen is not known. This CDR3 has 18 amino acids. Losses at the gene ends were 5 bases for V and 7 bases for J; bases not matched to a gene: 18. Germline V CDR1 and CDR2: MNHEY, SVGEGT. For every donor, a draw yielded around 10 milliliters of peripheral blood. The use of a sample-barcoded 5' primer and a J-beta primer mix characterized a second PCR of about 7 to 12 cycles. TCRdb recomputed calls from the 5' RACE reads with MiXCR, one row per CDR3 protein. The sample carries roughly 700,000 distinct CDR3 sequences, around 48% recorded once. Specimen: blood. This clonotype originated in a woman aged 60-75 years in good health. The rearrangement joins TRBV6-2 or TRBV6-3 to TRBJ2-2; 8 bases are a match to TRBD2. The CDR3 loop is CASSPAFLSGRGIGELFF. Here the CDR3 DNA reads TGTGCCAGCAGTCCCGCCTTTTTGAGCGGGAGAGGAATCGGGGAGCTGTTTTTT.